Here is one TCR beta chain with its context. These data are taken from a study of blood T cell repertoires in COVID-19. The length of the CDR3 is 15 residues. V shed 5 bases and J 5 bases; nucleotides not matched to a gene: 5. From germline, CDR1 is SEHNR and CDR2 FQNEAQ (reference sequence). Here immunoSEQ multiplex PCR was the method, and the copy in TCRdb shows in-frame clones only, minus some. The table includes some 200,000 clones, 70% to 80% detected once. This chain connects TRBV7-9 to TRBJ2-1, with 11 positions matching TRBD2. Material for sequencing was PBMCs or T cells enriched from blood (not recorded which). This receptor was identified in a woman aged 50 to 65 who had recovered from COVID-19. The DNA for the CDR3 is TGTGCCAGCAGCCGGGGGACTAGCGGCCACAATGAGCAGTTCTTC. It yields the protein CASSRGTSGHNEQFF.